This T cell receptor (beta chain) derives from a study of shared clonotypes between healthy human individuals. The overall study: With ages of 18 to 49, the donors were a couple of women and three men.

Clones were read by immunoSEQ multiplex PCR, and TCRdb kept only the in-frame ones, dropping some. Seen here are some 1 million clones, about 77% observed once, and the top ten hold nearly 1.5%. The CDR3 is 15 residues long. The V and J ends lost 5 bases and 2 bases, in that order; junction bases with no gene match: 6. Germline-derived CDR1 and CDR2 are MDHEN and SYDVKM. The chain joins TRBV28 to TRBJ1-2; 9 nucleotides agree with TRBD1. This clonotype originated in a man aged 18 to 29 in good health. Sequenced: memory CD4+ T cells sorted from blood. Stated subset: CD45RA-negative fraction. The CDR3 region is CASSRPGQGNYGYTF. CDR3 in DNA: TGTGCCAGCAGTCGACCGGGACAGGGCAACTATGGCTACACCTTC.